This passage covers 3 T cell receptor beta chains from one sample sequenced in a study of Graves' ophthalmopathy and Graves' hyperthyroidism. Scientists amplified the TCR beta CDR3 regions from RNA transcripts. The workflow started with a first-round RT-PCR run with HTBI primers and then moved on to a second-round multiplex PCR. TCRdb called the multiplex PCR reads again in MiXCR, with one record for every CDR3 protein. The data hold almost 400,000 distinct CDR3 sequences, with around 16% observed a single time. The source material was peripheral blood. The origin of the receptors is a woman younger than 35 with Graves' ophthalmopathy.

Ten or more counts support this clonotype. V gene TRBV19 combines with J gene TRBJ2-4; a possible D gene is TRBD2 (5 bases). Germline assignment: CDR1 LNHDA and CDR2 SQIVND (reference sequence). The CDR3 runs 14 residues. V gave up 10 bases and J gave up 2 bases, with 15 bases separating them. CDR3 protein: CATDSPGTKNIQYF. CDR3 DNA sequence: TGTGCCACCGACTCTCCGGGAACCAAAAACATTCAGTACTTC.

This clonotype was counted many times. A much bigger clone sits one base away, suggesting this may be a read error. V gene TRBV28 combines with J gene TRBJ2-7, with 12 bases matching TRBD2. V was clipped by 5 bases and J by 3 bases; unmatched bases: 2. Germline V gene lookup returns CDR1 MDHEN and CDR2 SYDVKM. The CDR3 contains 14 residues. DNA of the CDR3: TGTGCCAGCAGTCGGACTAGCGGGATCTACGAGCAGTACTTC. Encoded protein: CASSRTSGIYEQYF. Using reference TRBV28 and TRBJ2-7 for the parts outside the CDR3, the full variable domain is DVKVTQSSRYLVKRTGEKVFLECVQDMDHENMFWYRQDPGLGLRLIYFSYDVKMKEKGDIPEGYSVSREKKERFSLILESASTNQTSMYLCASSRTSGIYEQYFGPGTRLTVT.

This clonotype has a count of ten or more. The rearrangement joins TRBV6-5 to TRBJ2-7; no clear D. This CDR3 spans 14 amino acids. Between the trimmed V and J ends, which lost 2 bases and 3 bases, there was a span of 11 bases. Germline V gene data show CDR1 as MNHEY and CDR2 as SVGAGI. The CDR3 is CASSYTPERYEQYF. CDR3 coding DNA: TGTGCCAGCAGTTACACCCCCGAGCGCTACGAGCAGTACTTC.